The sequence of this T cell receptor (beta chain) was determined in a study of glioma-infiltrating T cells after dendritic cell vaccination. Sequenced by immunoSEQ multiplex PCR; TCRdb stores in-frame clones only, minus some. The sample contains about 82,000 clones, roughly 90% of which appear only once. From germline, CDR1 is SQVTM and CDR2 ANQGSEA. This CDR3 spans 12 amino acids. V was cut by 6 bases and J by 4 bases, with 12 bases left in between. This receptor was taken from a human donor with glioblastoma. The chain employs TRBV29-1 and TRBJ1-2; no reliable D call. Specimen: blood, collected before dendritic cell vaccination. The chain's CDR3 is CSVLGEGYGYTF. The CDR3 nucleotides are TGCAGCGTGTTGGGCGAGGGCTATGGCTACACCTTC.